The 27 T cell receptor beta chains reported below all come from one sample, sequenced in a study of shared clonotypes between healthy human individuals. Repertoires were generated with immunoSEQ multiplex PCR, while TCRdb's copy carries only in-frame clones and drops some. The data show about 1 million clones, about 74% seen once. The sequenced sample was memory CD4+ T cells sorted from blood. Noted subset: CD45RA-negative fraction. The receptors derive from a man between 18 and 35 years old in good health.

J is TRBJ2-7 and V is TRBV27; D is possibly TRBD1 or TRBD2 (7 bases each). Trimming took 7 bases from V and 6 from J, leaving 22 bases between them. Per the germline V gene, CDR1 is MNHEY and CDR2 is SMNVEV (reference sequence). This CDR3 comprises 15 residues. CDR3 protein: CASTQGGRQGGEQYF. In DNA, the CDR3 is TGTGCCAGCACCCAGGGGGGGAGACAGGGCGGCGAGCAGTACTTC.

V usage is TRBV5-1 and J usage is TRBJ2-3; the D is unclear. Trimming stripped 0 bases from V and 6 bases from J, with 14 bases between. The CDR3 is made up of 15 amino acids. Looked up from germline, CDR1 is SGHRS and CDR2 is YFSETQ. Written as DNA, the CDR3 is TGCGCCAGCAGCTTGGATGTGGGGTCGGCCGATACGCAGTATTTT. This gives the protein CASSLDVGSADTQYF.

The sample holds one count of this clone. The chain couples TRBV10-2 to TRBJ2-7; 9 bases are a match to TRBD2. Germline lookup yields CDR1 WSHSY and CDR2 SAAADI. The CDR3 totals 14 residues. Losses at the gene ends were 7 bases for V and 2 bases for J; bases not matched to a gene: 6. Here the CDR3 reads CASKASGGTYEQYF. The CDR3 nucleotides read TGCGCCAGCAAGGCGAGCGGGGGGACCTACGAGCAGTACTTC.

The rearrangement joins TRBV11-3 to TRBJ1-3, with D possibly TRBD1 on 5 matching bases. V was trimmed by 8 bases and J by 0 bases, leaving 11 bases between them. Germline CDR1 and CDR2: SGHNT and YENEEA. The CDR3 consists of 14 residues. CDR3 region: CASRGVSSGNTIYF. CDR3 bases: TGTGCCAGCCGAGGGGTCAGCTCTGGAAACACCATATATTTT.

In DNA, the CDR3 is TGTGCCAGCAGGGCCGCCCTGTGGGCTTTCTTT. It is translated as CASRAALWAFF. The rearrangement uses TRBV2 and TRBJ1-1; D unclear. Germline V gives CDR1 SNHLY, CDR2 FYNNEI. There are 11 residues in the CDR3. Trimming cost V 6 bases and J 11 bases, with 13 bases left between them.

This clone is a singleton in its sample. The V call is TRBV5-6, the J call TRBJ1-4; weak D call: TRBD1 (5 bases). The CDR3 is 13 amino acids. V was trimmed by 4 bases and J by 6 bases, leaving 10 bases between them. Germline values: CDR1 SGHDT, CDR2 YYEEEE. The CDR3 region has the DNA TGTGCCAGCAGCCGCTGGGGGGATGAAAAACTGTTTTTT. Amino acid sequence: CASSRWGDEKLFF.

The rearrangement joins TRBV5-3 to TRBJ1-1; no definite D call. TRBV5-3 is an ORF for which the function is uncertain. V shed 0 bases and J shed 10 bases, with 13 bases lying between them. The CDR3 sequence is 13 residues long. This CDR3 is CARSLAQVSGAFF. The CDR3, as DNA: TGTGCCAGAAGCTTGGCCCAGGTGTCGGGAGCTTTCTTT.

This chain links TRBV18 with TRBJ2-1, with D uncertain. The germline CDR1 and CDR2 sequences are KGHSH and LQKENI. The CDR3 covers 14 residues. V dropped 1 base and J dropped 2 bases, with 6 bases sitting between them. CDR3 in DNA: TGTGCCAGCTCACCACAGCAAACCTACAATGAGCAGTTCTTC. Translation: CASSPQQTYNEQFF.

As concerns this clone: This same CDR3 is encoded by further DNA sequences in the sample. The chain employs TRBV4-1 and TRBJ2-5, with TRBD2 matching over 10 bases. CDR1 and CDR2 (germline): MGHRA, YSYEKL. V trimming: 6 bases; J trimming: 1 base; junction bases outside the gene matches: 2. This CDR3 contains 14 residues. The CDR3 bases are TGCGCCAGCAGTCGGACTAGCGGCCAAGAGACCCAGTACTTC. Amino acids: CASSRTSGQETQYF.

With regard to this clone: One end of the junction varies from germline; a read error may be responsible. The J gene is TRBJ2-5, the V gene TRBV7-7, with a weak D call TRBD1 (6 bases). The CDR3 runs 15 residues. Germline V lookup: CDR1 SSHAT, CDR2 FNYEAQ (reference sequence). This CDR3 is CASSPTGQMGETQYF. The CDR3 DNA reads as TGTGCTAGCAGCCCAACGGGACAAATGGGAGAGACCCAGTACTTC.

The V call is TRBV6-6, the J call TRBJ2-7; possible D gene TRBD2, 6 bases. V lost 8 bases, J lost 4 bases, and 21 bases lay in between. The germline gives CDR1 MNHNY, CDR2 SVGAGI (reference sequence). The CDR3 runs 15 residues. CDR3 nucleotides: TGTGCCAGCCGCTCTAAGGGTTTGGGGGGATACGAGCAGTACTTC. Translating it yields CASRSKGLGGYEQYF.

This chain links TRBV7-2 with TRBJ2-5; tentative D call: TRBD2 (6 bases). The length of the CDR3 is 14 residues. CDR1 and CDR2 from the germline V gene are SGHTA and FQGNSA. The ends were cut back, 3 bases at V and 5 bases at J, with 13 bases in the middle. The CDR3 here is CASSLRAAGETQYF. In DNA, the CDR3 is TGTGCCAGCAGCTTGAGAGCCGCGGGGGAGACCCAGTACTTC. Based on the CDR3 plus reference TRBV7-2 and TRBJ2-5, the full variable domain is GAGVSQSPSNKVTEKGKDVELRCDPISGHTALYWYRQSLGQGLEFLIYFQGNSAPDKSGLPSDRFSAERTGGSVSTLTIQRTQQEDSAVYLCASSLRAAGETQYFGPGTRLLVL.

This sequence joins TRBV7-2 and TRBJ2-1; D is undetermined. V was shortened by 2 bases and J by 10 bases, with 6 bases between the two germline ends. Per the germline V gene, CDR1 is SGHTA and CDR2 is FQGNSA. The CDR3 contains 11 residues. The CDR3 sequence is CASSLFREQFF. In nucleotides, the CDR3 is TGTGCCAGCAGCTTATTTCGAGAGCAGTTCTTC.

This clone was counted at least ten times. The chain joins TRBV11-2 to TRBJ1-5, with D possibly being TRBD1 (6 bases). The germline V and J ends were trimmed by 2 bases and 5 bases, with 7 bases remaining between them. The CDR3 runs 13 residues. Germline values: CDR1 SGHAT, CDR2 FQNNGV. For the CDR3, the DNA is TGTGCCAGCAGCTTAAACAGGGATCAGCCCCAGCATTTT. It encodes CASSLNRDQPQHF. Looking up the rest from reference TRBV11-2 and TRBJ1-5 gives the full variable domain: EAGVAQSPRYKIIEKRQSVAFWCNPISGHATLYWYQQILGQGPKLLIQFQNNGVVDDSQLPKDRFSAERLKGVDSTLKIQPAKLEDSAVYLCASSLNRDQPQHFGDGTRLSIL.

With respect to this clone: This may stem from a read error, because a much larger clone lies one nucleotide away. Other DNA sequences within the sample encode an identical CDR3. The gene calls are TRBV7-8 and TRBJ1-3; a possible D gene is TRBD1 (6 bases). V was pared by 1 base and J by 1 base, with 8 bases between. This CDR3 comprises 15 residues. CDR1 is SGHVS, CDR2 FQNEAQ, per germline. The CDR3 spells CASSLGTASGNTIYF. CDR3 bases: TGTGCCAGCAGCTTAGGGACAGCTTCTGGAAACACCATATATTTT.

This chain connects TRBV2 to TRBJ1-1; tentative D call: TRBD1 (5 bases). V gave up 7 bases and J gave up 6 bases, with 15 bases separating them. The CDR3 totals 13 residues. Per germline, CDR1 SNHLY and CDR2 FYNNEI. The CDR3 protein is CASTGGRTAEAFF. The CDR3 DNA reads TGTGCCAGCACGGGGGGGAGAACGGCTGAAGCTTTCTTT.

The V gene is TRBV29-1, the J gene TRBJ1-1; 8 bases are shared with TRBD1. Germline V gene sequence: CDR1 SQVTM, CDR2 ANQGSEA. V lost 6 bases and J lost 1; bases outside the gene matches: 10. This CDR3 comprises 15 residues. The CDR3 nucleotides read TGCAGCGTGGGCCAACCGGGACAGGAGAACACTGAAGCTTTCTTT. It translates to CSVGQPGQENTEAFF.

This clone showed up just a few times. The chain is built from TRBV12-5 and TRBJ2-3; D unclear. Germline CDR1 LGHNT, CDR2 FRNRAP. V dropped 9 bases and J dropped 2 bases, with 15 bases sitting between them. This CDR3 contains 14 residues. The CDR3, as DNA: TGTGCTAGACACCTCCGGGTTCTCACAGATACGCAGTATTTT. It codes for CARHLRVLTDTQYF.

The V and J genes are TRBV5-4 and TRBJ1-1; 7 bases are a match to TRBD1. J gave up 8 bases and V 3 bases, and 13 bases lay outside the gene matches. CDR1 is SGHNT, CDR2 YYREEE, per germline (reference sequence). This CDR3 is 15 amino acids long. This CDR3 reads CASSSDPGQEGEAFF. The CDR3 region has the DNA TGTGCCAGCAGCTCCGATCCCGGACAGGAAGGAGAAGCTTTCTTT.

The rearrangement joins TRBV4-3 to TRBJ1-2; TRBD1 matches 7 bases. CDR3 length equals 14 residues. After removal of 4 bases from V and 4 bases from J, the junction contained 6 bases not matched to a gene. Looked up from germline, CDR1 is LGHNA and CDR2 is YSLEER. The CDR3 DNA sequence: TGCGCCAGCAGCCCCAGGACAGGTGGCTATGGCTACACCTTC. Its translation is CASSPRTGGYGYTF.

Comments on this clone: The junction departs from germline at one end; a sequencing error may be responsible. The chain uses TRBV29-1 and TRBJ2-7, with TRBD1 matching over 7 bases. The CDR3 covers 12 residues. In germline, CDR1 is SQVTM, CDR2 ANQGSEA. The CDR3, as DNA: TGCAGTGTTGACAGGGCTGGCTACGAGCAGTACTTC. Its translation: CSVDRAGYEQYF.

This rearrangement joins TRBV6-1 to TRBJ2-7; the D gene is possibly TRBD1 (6 bases). In germline, CDR1 is MNHNS, CDR2 SASEGT. V lost 5 bases to trimming and J lost 2 bases, with 13 bases between them. The CDR3 length is 14 residues. The CDR3 is CASSSRDTPYEQYF. The CDR3 DNA reads TGTGCCAGCAGTTCCCGGGACACCCCCTACGAGCAGTACTTC.

This chain joins TRBV19 and TRBJ1-6, with D maybe TRBD1 (5 bases). Germline V gives CDR1 LNHDA, CDR2 SQIVND (reference sequence). The CDR3 is made up of 16 amino acids. Deletions cut 4 bases from V and 6 bases from J, with 16 bases between. CDR3 DNA sequence: TGTGCCAGTAGTAAGGCTCGCGGGGCCACTAATTCACCCCTCCACTTT. Translating it yields CASSKARGATNSPLHF.

This rearrangement joins TRBV30 to TRBJ2-5; 12 nucleotides align to TRBD2. Losses at the gene ends were 2 bases for V and 5 bases for J; bases not matched to a gene: 12. CDR3 length equals 17 residues. In germline, CDR1 is GTSNPN, CDR2 SVGIG (reference sequence). The CDR3, as DNA: TGTGCCTGGAGTAACCGACTAGCGGGGGCTAAACGGGAGACCCAGTACTTC. Its protein product is CAWSNRLAGAKRETQYF. Based on the CDR3 plus reference TRBV30 and TRBJ2-5, the full variable domain is SQTIHQWPATLVQPVGSPLSLECTVEGTSNPNLYWYRQAAGRGLQLLFYSVGIGQISSEVPQNLSASRPQDRQFILSSKKLLLSDSGFYLCAWSNRLAGAKRETQYFGPGTRLLVL.

The rearrangement uses TRBV18 and TRBJ1-2; D gene uncertain. Germline CDR1 reads KGHSH; CDR2 reads LQKENI. The V end lost 5 bases, the J end lost 6 bases, and 7 bases lay between the germline ends. The CDR3 spans 11 residues. The CDR3 DNA sequence: TGTGCCAGCTCAAATGAGGATGGCTACACCTTC. Translated: CASSNEDGYTF.

This clone was seen a few times. The rearrangement links TRBV7-2 to TRBJ1-1, with D possibly TRBD1 on 5 matching bases. The V gene lost 1 base and the J gene lost 7 bases, with 10 bases spanning the gap. The CDR3 has 13 amino acids. From germline, CDR1 is SGHTA and CDR2 FQGNSA. The CDR3 reads CASSLGDAREAFF. The CDR3 DNA is TGTGCCAGCAGCTTAGGGGACGCCCGTGAAGCTTTCTTT.

The V call is TRBV7-9, the J call TRBJ1-4, with D possibly TRBD1 on 5 matching bases. Germline-derived CDR1 and CDR2 are SEHNR and FQNEAQ (reference sequence). Between the trimmed V and J ends, which lost 4 bases and 8 bases, there was a span of 17 bases. The CDR3 is 15 residues long. The chain's CDR3 is CASSSSGRGGEKLFF. CDR3 sequence (DNA): TGTGCCAGCAGCTCCAGCGGTAGGGGCGGGGAAAAACTGTTTTTT.